These 3 T cell receptor beta chains originate from one sample sequenced in a study of T-cell memory formation after mild COVID-19. MiXCR, run by TCRdb on the 5' RACE reads, gives a single entry per CDR3 protein. The data contain 150,000 or so distinct CDR3 sequences, about 14% of them seen just once; the ten biggest clones take up roughly 14%. The sequenced sample was PBMCs or a T cell subset sorted from them (not recorded which). These receptors all stem from an adult woman who had mild COVID-19 (a few samples of this study predate the infection). Cell type and time point are not known.

Note on this clonotype: Germline and junction disagree at one end, which may indicate a read error. The V gene is TRBV7-3, the J gene TRBJ2-2; tentative D call: TRBD2 (6 bases). CDR3 size: 17 residues. Per the germline V gene, CDR1 is SGHTA and CDR2 is FQGTGA. CDR3 residues: CASSLKGLGLNTVELFF. The DNA for the CDR3 is TGTGCCAGCAGCTTAAAGGGTCTGGGACTGAACACCGTGGAGCTGTTTTTT.

This clonotype was observed many times. The chain is built from TRBV12-3 or TRBV12-4 and TRBJ1-1, with a weak D call TRBD1 (5 bases). The CDR3 is made up of 16 amino acids. V gave up 4 bases and J gave up 3 bases, with 18 bases separating them. The CDR3 bases are TGTGCCAGCAGTTCCGGGCCCTCCCGGGGGGACACTGAAGCTTTCTTT. Its protein is CASSSGPSRGDTEAFF.

This clonotype was seen a few times. The J gene is TRBJ2-5, the V gene TRBV6-5, with a tentative D call TRBD2 (6 bases). The V gene lost 8 bases and the J gene lost 5 bases, with 15 bases spanning the gap. Germline loops: CDR1 MNHEY, CDR2 SVGAGI. The CDR3 sequence is 13 residues long. CDR3: CASGLAALETQYF. In nucleotides, the CDR3 is TGTGCCAGCGGGTTAGCGGCCCTGGAGACCCAGTACTTC.